This TCR beta chain was sequenced during a study of T cell repertoires in cytomegalovirus infection. Looking at the study overall: Epitope selection comprised recently identified HLA-C-restricted CMV epitopes and well-studied HLA-B-restricted CMV epitopes. Indicated by public TCR beta signatures were CMV infection and matching HLA type.

The study's findings and limits: Accumulated public TCR beta family frequency recognized individuals carrying CMV together with the relevant HLA. HLA-C-restricted CMV clonotypes gave the most frequent clonotype in two of eight donors.

Each CDR3 protein gets one entry after TCRdb re-called the reads with MiXCR. The table has hundreds of thousands of distinct CDR3 sequences, roughly 36% seen once; the top ten hold around a sixth. Comment on this clonotype: What it recognizes is unknown.

Trimming pared 0 bases from V and 6 bases from J, leaving 18 bases between. Germline values: CDR1 SGHAT, CDR2 FQNNGV. The CDR3 is 16 amino acids. Specimen: cultured PBMCs, collected from culture after CMV antigen stimulation. The receptor's source is a human donor in good health (CMV status not recorded). Some clones in this sample may be carry-over from other donors' samples. The chain combines TRBV11-2 with TRBJ2-7; D ambiguous. The DNA for the CDR3 is TGTGCCAGCAGCTTAGATAGCTGGCAGCGTCCGCGCGAGCAGTACTTC. Amino acid sequence: CASSLDSWQRPREQYF.